The clone carrying this T cell receptor (beta chain) was picked up a small number of times. Its antigen is not identified. The data are from a study of T-cell reconstitution after alpha-beta-depleted transplantation in children. Unique molecular identifiers were used to barcode this TCRbeta library. TCRdb itself ran the PCR reads through MiXCR, one entry per CDR3 protein. The sample has hundreds of thousands of distinct CDR3 sequences, over 10% seen once. Trimming removed 3 bases from V and 8 bases from J, with 13 bases in between. The CDR3 contains 13 residues. Germline CDR1 reads DFQATT; CDR2 reads SNEGSKA (reference sequence). General study results and limits: Newly made T cells mostly supplied T-cell counts and diversity one year after transplant. Roughly two months post-transplant, alpha-beta T cells reportedly originated from several hundred graft clones that had expanded.

The source is a male patient aged 10 to 17 who had a stem cell transplant for acute myeloid leukemia, so the T cells may come from the graft donor. This chain connects TRBV20-1 to TRBJ2-2, with D perhaps matching TRBD2 (6 bases). This material consisted of PBMCs, mostly from graft donor cells, taken 360 days after TCRalphabeta/CD19-depleted stem cell transplant. The CDR3, as DNA: TGCAGTGCTAGGGCTAGCGTTATTGGGGAGCTGTTTTTT. It encodes CSARASVIGELFF.